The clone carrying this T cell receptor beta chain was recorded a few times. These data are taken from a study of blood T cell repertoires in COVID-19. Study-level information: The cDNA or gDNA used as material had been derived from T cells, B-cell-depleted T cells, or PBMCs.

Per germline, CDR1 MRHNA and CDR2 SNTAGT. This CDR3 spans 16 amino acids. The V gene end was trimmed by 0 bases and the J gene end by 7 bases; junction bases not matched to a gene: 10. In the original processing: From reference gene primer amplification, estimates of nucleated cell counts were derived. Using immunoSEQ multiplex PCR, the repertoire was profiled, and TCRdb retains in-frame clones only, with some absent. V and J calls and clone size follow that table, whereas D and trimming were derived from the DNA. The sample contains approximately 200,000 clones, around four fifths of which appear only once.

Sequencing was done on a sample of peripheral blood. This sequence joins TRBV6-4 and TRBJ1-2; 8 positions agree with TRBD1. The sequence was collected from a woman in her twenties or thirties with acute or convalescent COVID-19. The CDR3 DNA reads TGTGCCAGCAGTGACTCGATGGGTAGGACAGGGAGTGGCTACACCTTC. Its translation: CASSDSMGRTGSGYTF.